Below, one T cell receptor beta chain is given with its context. Its antigen is as yet unknown. It was with 60 Vbeta and 13 Jbeta primers that the PCR ran. Produced via immunoSEQ multiplex PCR; TCRdb's table is partial and in-frame only. The repertoire shows around 74,000 clones; the top ten hold roughly 5%. The donors comprised healthy bone marrow donors. The record originates from a study of cytomegalovirus exposure and HLA in healthy donors. Study-level points and caveats: The study recorded about 150 TCR beta chains that were cytomegalovirus-associated.

From germline, CDR1 is SGHRS and CDR2 YFSETQ. V was pared by 4 bases and J by 2 bases, with 18 bases between. The CDR3 has 17 residues. This clonotype was sampled from a young man in good health and CMV-seronegative. What was sequenced was PBMCs. The V gene is TRBV5-1, the J gene TRBJ1-4; D is perhaps TRBD1 (5 bases). DNA for the CDR3: TGCGCCAGCAGCAACGGACGCAGCGCAGGGACTAATGAAAAACTGTTTTTT. Its translation: CASSNGRSAGTNEKLFF.